A selection of T cell receptor beta chains follows, all from one sample in a study of shared clonotypes between healthy human individuals. Sequencing used immunoSEQ multiplex PCR; TCRdb keeps in-frame clones, though not all of them. The sample shows some 1,900,000 clones, roughly 94% of them seen only once. The sequenced material came from naive CD8+ T cells sorted from blood. All receptors derive from a man aged 18-30 years in good health. Each CDR3 is given with its conserved first and last residue. Each record gives: D gene, V gene, J gene, clone size, CDR3 protein, CDR3 DNA. A D gene is named only where the DNA matches it firmly. Size tells how often a clone was seen (once, few, many) or the class of an expanded clone, and some rows leave it out.

NA	TRBV23-1	TRBJ1-4	NA	CASSLSGGTNEKLFF	TGCGCCAGCAGTCTCTCGGGGGGGACAAATGAAAAACTGTTTTTT
TRBD2	TRBV6-6	TRBJ2-1	NA	CASSYGTNSYNEQFF	TGTGCCAGCAGTTACGGGACTAACTCCTACAATGAGCAGTTCTTC
TRBD1	TRBV5-1	TRBJ1-2	NA	CASSLGQGPRYGYTF	TGCGCCAGCAGCTTGGGACAGGGCCCCCGCTATGGCTACACCTTC
TRBD1	TRBV28	TRBJ2-1	NA	CASSFFDRDNEQFF	TGTGCCAGCAGTTTCTTTGACAGGGACAATGAGCAGTTCTTC
TRBD1	TRBV7-8	TRBJ1-2	NA	CASSLASPGGYYGYTF	TGTGCCAGCAGCTTAGCGTCTCCAGGGGGATACTATGGCTACACCTTC
NA	TRBV5-1	TRBJ1-2	NA	CASSWGPNYGYTF	TGCGCCAGCAGCTGGGGACCTAACTATGGCTACACCTTC
TRBD1	TRBV6-4	TRBJ1-2	NA	CASSDTGQGALLPYGYTF	TGTGCCAGCAGTGACACAGGACAGGGGGCTCTACTTCCCTATGGCTACACCTTC
NA	TRBV5-6	TRBJ2-7	NA	CASSLLPALGYEQYF	TGTGCCAGCAGCTTGTTACCGGCCTTGGGTTACGAGCAGTACTTC
TRBD1	TRBV7-9	TRBJ2-1	NA	CASSPPRGQGASEQFF	TGTGCCAGCAGCCCCCCTCGGGGACAGGGGGCTAGTGAGCAGTTCTTC
NA	TRBV28	TRBJ1-4	once	CASSLTGDSEKLFF	TGTGCCAGCAGTTTAACGGGGGATAGCGAAAAACTGTTTTTT
TRBD1	TRBV9	TRBJ2-3	NA	CASSVEGQGLDTQYF	TGTGCCAGCAGCGTAGAAGGACAGGGATTGGATACGCAGTATTTT
TRBD2	TRBV6-5	TRBJ2-5	NA	CASSRTSGEQETQYF	TGTGCCAGCAGTCGGACTAGCGGAGAACAAGAGACCCAGTACTTC
NA	TRBV7-7	TRBJ2-7	NA	CAQTAQYEQYF	TGTGCCCAAACTGCCCAATACGAGCAGTACTTC
NA	TRBV6-1	TRBJ1-6	NA	CASVLSPDNSPLHF	TGTGCCAGCGTACTCTCACCAGATAATTCACCCCTCCACTTT
TRBD2	TRBV9	TRBJ2-7	NA	CASSVGLAPIEQYF	TGTGCCAGCAGCGTGGGACTAGCCCCTATCGAGCAGTACTTC
TRBD2	TRBV5-6	TRBJ2-1	NA	CASSLGLAGVGEQFF	TGTGCCAGCAGCCTCGGACTAGCGGGAGTGGGTGAGCAGTTCTTC
TRBD1	TRBV5-4	TRBJ2-7	NA	CASSWGQSLNQWNYEQYF	TGTGCCAGCAGCTGGGGACAGAGCCTGAATCAGTGGAACTACGAGCAGTACTTC
NA	TRBV9	TRBJ2-3	NA	CASSVSSGELLEQYF	TGTGCCAGCAGCGTGTCATCCGGGGAGCTCCTTGAGCAGTATTTT
NA	TRBV4-3	TRBJ2-7	once	CASSQDRYYEQYF	TGCGCCAGCAGCCAAGACCGATACTACGAGCAGTACTTC
NA	TRBV25-1	TRBJ1-2	few	CASSEFGTNYGYTF	TGTGCCAGCAGTGAATTCGGGACTAACTATGGCTACACCTTC
NA	TRBV21-1	TRBJ2-1	NA	CASSKTRATYNEQFF	TGTGCCAGCAGCAAAACGCGGGCGACCTACAATGAGCAGTTCTTC
NA	TRBV27	TRBJ2-1	NA	CASGPNEQFF	TGTGCCAGTGGCCCCAATGAGCAGTTCTTC
NA	TRBV10-3	TRBJ1-1	NA	CAISGGEGDTEAFF	TGTGCCATCAGTGGAGGAGAAGGGGACACTGAAGCTTTCTTT
NA	TRBV7-6	TRBJ2-1	NA	CASSRTGSDEQFF	TGTGCCAGCAGCCGGACTGGCAGCGATGAGCAGTTCTTC